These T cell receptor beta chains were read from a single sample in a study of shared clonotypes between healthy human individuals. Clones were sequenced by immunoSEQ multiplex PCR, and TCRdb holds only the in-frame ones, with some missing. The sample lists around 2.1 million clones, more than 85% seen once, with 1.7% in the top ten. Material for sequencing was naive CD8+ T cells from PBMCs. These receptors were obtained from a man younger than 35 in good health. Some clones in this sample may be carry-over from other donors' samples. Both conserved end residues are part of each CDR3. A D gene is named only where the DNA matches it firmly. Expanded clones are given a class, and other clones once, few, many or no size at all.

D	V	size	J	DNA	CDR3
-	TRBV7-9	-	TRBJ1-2	TGTGCCAGCAGCTTAATGAGCTCGCCGGAAGGTCCCTATGGCTACACCTTC	CASSLMSSPEGPYGYTF
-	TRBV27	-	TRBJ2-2	TGTGCCAGCATCCCATTAACAGGGAACACCGGGGAGCTGTTTTTT	CASIPLTGNTGELFF
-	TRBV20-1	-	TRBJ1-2	TGCAGTGCCAGGGGACTCTATGGCTACACCTTC	CSARGLYGYTF
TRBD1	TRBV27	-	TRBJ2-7	TGTGCCAGCAGTTTAAGGGGCCGGGACAGGGGATACGAGCAGTACTTC	CASSLRGRDRGYEQYF
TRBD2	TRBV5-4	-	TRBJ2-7	TGTGCCAGCAGCGGGTATTTAGGAGGAGCGGGAGAGCAGTACTTC	CASSGYLGGAGEQYF
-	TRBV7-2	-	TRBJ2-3	TGTGCCAGCAGCTTAGTTACTGCGGGTCCCTCAGATACGCAGTATTTT	CASSLVTAGPSDTQYF
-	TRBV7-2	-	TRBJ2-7	TGTGCCAGCAGCTTCCACGGGGGTCGAGCGGGCTACGAGCAGTACTTC	CASSFHGGRAGYEQYF
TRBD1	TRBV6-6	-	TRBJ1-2	TGTGCCAGCGGGGACAGCGTTTGGATATTGGACTATGGCTACACCTTC	CASGDSVWILDYGYTF
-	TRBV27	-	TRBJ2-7	TGTGCCAGCAGTCCCGGAGCGGAAAGCTCCTACGAGCAGTACTTC	CASSPGAESSYEQYF
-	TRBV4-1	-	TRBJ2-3	TGCGCCAGCAGCCAACGACAGACAAGTCTGTCAGATACGCAGTATTTT	CASSQRQTSLSDTQYF
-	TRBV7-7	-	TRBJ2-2	TGTGCCAGCGGATCTGAAACAGGGATCAACACCGGGGAGCTGTTTTTT	CASGSETGINTGELFF
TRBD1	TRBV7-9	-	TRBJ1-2	TGTGCCAGCAGCTCGGGGGGGACAGGCACGAATGGCTACACCTTC	CASSSGGTGTNGYTF
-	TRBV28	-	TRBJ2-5	TGTGCCAGCAGGAAATTAGGCAGGGGCATTCAAGAGACCCAGTACTTC	CASRKLGRGIQETQYF
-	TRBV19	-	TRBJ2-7	TGTGCCAGTAGTATGGACGGGAATTCCTACGAGCAGTACTTC	CASSMDGNSYEQYF
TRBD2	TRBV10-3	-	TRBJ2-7	TGTGCCATCAGTGAGGGGGGACTAGCGGGACCCCCCTCCTACGAGCAGTACTTC	CAISEGGLAGPPSYEQYF
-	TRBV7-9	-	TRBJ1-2	TGTGCCAGCAGCTTAGACGGCCCAGGGGACTATGGCTACACCTTC	CASSLDGPGDYGYTF
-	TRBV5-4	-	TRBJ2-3	TGTGCCAGCAGCTCAACAGATACGCAGTATTTT	CASSSTDTQYF
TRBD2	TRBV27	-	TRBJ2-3	TGTGCCAGCAGTTCGTACCCTAGCGGGAGCACAGATACGCAGTATTTT	CASSSYPSGSTDTQYF
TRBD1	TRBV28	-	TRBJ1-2	TGTGCCAGCAGTTTAATCCTGACAGGGGGCGGTGGCTACACCTTC	CASSLILTGGGGYTF
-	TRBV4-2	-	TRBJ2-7	TGTGCCAGCAGCCCCCGGGCTAGCACGAACTACGAGCAGTACTTC	CASSPRASTNYEQYF
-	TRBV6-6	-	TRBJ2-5	TGTGCCAGCAGTTTTGGCGCCCAGTACTTC	CASSFGAQYF
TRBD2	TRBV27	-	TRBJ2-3	TGTGCCAGCAGTTTAGCGGGAGGACGCACAGATACGCAGTATTTT	CASSLAGGRTDTQYF
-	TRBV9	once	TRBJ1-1	TGTGCCAGCAGCGTAGGAGGCGACAGGAACACTGAAGCTTTCTTT	CASSVGGDRNTEAFF
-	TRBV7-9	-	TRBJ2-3	TGTGCCAGCAGCCCGATGGGGGGTTGGCATGATACGCAGTATTTT	CASSPMGGWHDTQYF
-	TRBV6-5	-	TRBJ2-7	TGTGCCAGCAGTTACAGGAAACCTTACGAGCAGTACTTC	CASSYRKPYEQYF
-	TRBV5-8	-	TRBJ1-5	TGTGCCAGCAGCGGCAGGGGAAGGAGCAATCAGCCCCAGCATTTT	CASSGRGRSNQPQHF
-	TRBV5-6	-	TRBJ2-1	TGTGCCAGCAGCTTGGACAGGGAAACTTACAATGAGCAGTTCTTC	CASSLDRETYNEQFF
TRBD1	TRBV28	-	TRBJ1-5	TGTGCCAGCAGTCCCGGGACAGGGAGGATATCGGTGGATCAGCCCCAGCATTTT	CASSPGTGRISVDQPQHF
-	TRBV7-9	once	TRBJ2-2	TGTGCCAGCAGCCCCCAAAAACCCGGGGAGCTGTTTTTT	CASSPQKPGELFF
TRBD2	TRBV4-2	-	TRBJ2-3	TGTGCCAGCAGCCAATCCAACGTCCTAGCGGCCTCAAAAGATACGCAGTATTTT	CASSQSNVLAASKDTQYF
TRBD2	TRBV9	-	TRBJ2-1	TGTGCCAGCAGCGAGGGACTAGCCTTTTACAATGAGCAGTTCTTC	CASSEGLAFYNEQFF
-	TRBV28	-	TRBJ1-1	TGTGCCAGCAGGGGGGAGGAGGGATTTAACACTGAAGCTTTCTTT	CASRGEEGFNTEAFF
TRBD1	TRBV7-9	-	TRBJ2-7	TGTGCCAGCAGCCCCCGGGACAGATATTCCTACGAGCAGTACTTC	CASSPRDRYSYEQYF
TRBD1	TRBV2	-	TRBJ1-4	TGTGCCAGCAGTTACGGACAGGACAAACTGTTTTTT	CASSYGQDKLFF
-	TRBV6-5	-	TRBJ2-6	TGTGCCAGCAGTCCGCGGGCCTCTGGGGCCAACGTCCTGACTTTC	CASSPRASGANVLTF
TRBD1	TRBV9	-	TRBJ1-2	TGTGCCAGCAGCCCCACCGGATTAGGGGGCCTTAACTATGGCTACACCTTC	CASSPTGLGGLNYGYTF
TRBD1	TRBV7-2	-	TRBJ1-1	TGTGCCAGCAGCTTAGCCGGACAGGGTGGAAGGACTGAAGCTTTCTTT	CASSLAGQGGRTEAFF
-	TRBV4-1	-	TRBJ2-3	TGCGCCAGCAGCCAAGATGGGGGTCGGTTGTGGACAGATACGCAGTATTTT	CASSQDGGRLWTDTQYF
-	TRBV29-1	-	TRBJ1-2	TGCAGCGCCGATCCGCCGGGCACCGGCCATGGCTACACCTTC	CSADPPGTGHGYTF